This entry lists 8 T cell receptor beta chains sequenced from one sample in a study of identical twins (dated by TCRdb to the mid-2010s). The method behind the library was 5' RACE. Instrument on record: Illumina HiSeq 2000. TCRdb handled the public reads itself, with Q25 trimming in fastp and clone calling in MiXCR, and kept productive beta chains. CDR3 protein sequences are deduplicated, and each keeps its most common genes and DNA. For this sample the table gives around 490,000 distinct CDR3 sequences, of which roughly an eighth were detected only once. Approximately 1% of the sample comes from the top ten. Another study also made use of these data, one on yellow fever vaccine responses in identical twins.

What was sequenced was CD4+ T cells sorted from blood. These TCRs come from a woman aged 18-35 years in good health.

This clonotype was seen only a few times. J is TRBJ2-3 and V is TRBV19; the match to TRBD1 covers 8 bases. The CDR3 contains 16 residues. Germline V gene sequence: CDR1 LNHDA, CDR2 SQIVND (reference sequence). The V segment lost 5 bases and the J segment 4 bases; nucleotides outside the gene matches: 11. CDR3 region: CASSVLPGQASDTQYF. CDR3 DNA sequence: TGTGCCAGTAGTGTTTTACCGGGACAGGCTTCAGATACGCAGTATTTT.

This clonotype was detected ten times or more. The V call is TRBV20-1, the J call TRBJ1-1, with TRBD1 matching over 12 bases. CDR1 DFQATT and CDR2 SNEGSKA come from the germline V gene (reference sequence). CDR3 length: 15 residues. Trimming at V came to 7 bases and at J to 0 bases, leaving 6 bases not matched to a gene. The CDR3 coding sequence is TGCAGTGGGAAGGGACAGGGGGCTTTGAACACTGAAGCTTTCTTT. Translating it yields CSGKGQGALNTEAFF.

A few counts support this clonotype. The V call is TRBV19, the J call TRBJ2-1; D might be TRBD2 (6 bases). CDR3 length: 14 residues. Trimming stripped 4 bases from V and 4 bases from J, with 11 bases between. Per germline, CDR1 LNHDA and CDR2 SQIVND (reference sequence). The CDR3 DNA reads TGTGCCAGTAGTACTTCTCTAGCGTACAATGAGCAGTTCTTC. This translates into CASSTSLAYNEQFF.

This clonotype occurred many times. The rearrangement links TRBV29-1 to TRBJ1-1; tentatively, D is TRBD1 (5 bases). This CDR3 is built from 13 residues. V lost 4 bases to trimming and J lost 3 bases, with 12 bases between them. CDR1 is SQVTM and CDR2 is ANQGSEA in the germline V gene. In nucleotides, the CDR3 is TGCAGCGTTGGGGGGGTTCTTGACACTGAAGCTTTCTTT. Its protein is CSVGGVLDTEAFF.

This rearrangement joins TRBV7-8 to TRBJ1-5; D is undetermined. CDR1 and CDR2 (germline): SGHVS, FQNEAQ. The CDR3 sequence is 14 residues long. Trimming cost V 1 base and J 2 bases, with 6 bases left between them. The CDR3 protein is CASSLVVGNQPQHF. DNA of the CDR3: TGTGCCAGCAGCTTAGTGGTGGGCAATCAGCCCCAGCATTTT.

Worth noting for this clonotype: A read error is possible here, since a much larger clone lies one base away. The chain carries TRBV4-3 and TRBJ2-6; no firm D call. Trimming pared 1 base from V and 1 base from J, leaving 8 bases between. Per the germline V gene, CDR1 is LGHNA and CDR2 is YSLEER. The CDR3 is 16 amino acids. The CDR3 loop reads CASSQAPFSGANVLTF. The CDR3 bases are TGCGCCAGCAGCCAAGCCCCGTTTTCTGGGGCCAACGTCCTGACTTTC.

The chain recombines TRBV6-2 or TRBV6-3 with TRBJ2-5, with TRBD1 matching 7 bases. After removal of 2 bases from V and 5 bases from J, the junction contained 8 bases not matched to a gene. CDR1 MNHEY and CDR2 SVGEGT come from the germline V gene. This CDR3 is built from 15 residues. CDR3: CASSYTGQPWETQYF. The CDR3 bases are TGTGCCAGCAGTTACACGGGACAGCCTTGGGAGACCCAGTACTTC.

The chain combines TRBV3-1 with TRBJ1-4; 10 bases match TRBD1. Trimming took 2 bases from V and 6 from J; bases not matched to a gene: 3. Germline CDR1 LGHDT, CDR2 YNNKEL (reference sequence). The CDR3 runs to 15 residues. CDR3 residues: CASSQYGTGDEKLFF. The DNA of the CDR3 is TGTGCCAGCAGCCAATACGGGACAGGGGATGAAAAACTGTTTTTT.